This TCR beta chain originates from a study of blood T cells in healthy people across ages. Every participating donor contributed approximately 10 milliliters of peripheral blood through a draw. The CDR3 is made up of 14 amino acids. Trimming at V came to 5 bases and at J to 4 bases, leaving 5 bases not matched to a gene. Germline assignment: CDR1 SEHNR and CDR2 FQNEAQ (reference sequence). Through a sample-barcoded 5' primer and a J-beta primer mix, a second PCR was run for roughly 6 to 12 cycles. Every molecule of cDNA carried a tag from a template-switch adaptor with 12 random nucleotides. TCRdb independently ran MiXCR on the 5' RACE reads; one entry per CDR3 protein. Of 270,000 or so distinct CDR3 sequences in the sample, 25% to 30% are singletons; the top ten hold 29%.

The rearrangement links TRBV7-9 to TRBJ2-5; 9 bases are a match to TRBD1. This TCR was recovered from a woman in her sixties or seventies in good health. The sample consisted of blood. The CDR3 protein is CASSASTGGETQYF. The CDR3 coding sequence is TGTGCCAGCAGCGCCTCGACAGGGGGAGAGACCCAGTACTTC.